These T cell receptor beta chains were read from a single sample in a study of blood T cell repertoires in COVID-19. TCRdb's table, derived via immunoSEQ multiplex PCR, lists solely in-frame clones and lacks some. The repertoire includes a few hundred thousand clones, around nine tenths of them detected once, and around 11% sits in the top ten. Material for sequencing was peripheral blood. These receptors were collected from a woman in her 30s with COVID-19, enrolled during active disease. Both conserved end residues are part of each CDR3. Fields, in order: D gene, clone size, J gene, V gene, CDR3 protein, CDR3 DNA. D genes are given only for firm matches. Size values are once, few and many counts, or a class for expanded clones, and some rows have none.

TRBD1,-,TRBJ1-1,TRBV28,CASSLTGETEAFF,TGTGCCAGCAGTCTGACAGGGGAAACTGAAGCTTTCTTT
-,few,TRBJ2-5,TRBV10-1,CASSDWQGNQETQYF,TGCGCCAGCAGTGATTGGCAGGGAAACCAAGAGACCCAGTACTTC
TRBD1,-,TRBJ1-2,TRBV25-1,CASSEWGQGAGGYTF,TGTGCCAGCAGTGAATGGGGACAGGGGGCGGGAGGCTACACCTTC
TRBD2,once,TRBJ2-7,TRBV6-2/TRBV6-3,CASSVLAGAYEQYF,TGTGCCAGCAGCGTACTAGCGGGGGCCTACGAGCAGTACTTC
TRBD1,once,TRBJ2-4,TRBV5-6,CASTYGQGRIIQYF,TGTGCCAGCACCTACGGACAGGGTAGGATCATTCAGTACTTC
-,-,TRBJ1-2,TRBV27,CASKPGLNYGYTF,TGTGCCAGCAAACCAGGGCTCAACTATGGCTACACCTTC
TRBD1,-,TRBJ2-1,TRBV24-1,CATSDLRQGDEQFF,TGTGCCACCAGTGATTTGCGGCAGGGGGATGAGCAGTTCTTC
-,-,TRBJ1-2,TRBV27,CASSPGVGYGYTF,TGTGCCAGCAGCCCCGGAGTCGGCTATGGCTACACCTTC
TRBD1,-,TRBJ1-2,TRBV5-4,CASSPDRGRVGSDGYTF,TGTGCCAGCAGCCCCGACAGGGGGCGGGTGGGATCCGACGGCTACACCTTC
TRBD2,-,TRBJ2-1,TRBV5-4,CASSSGRPGSNEQFF,TGTGCCAGCAGCTCCGGGAGGCCAGGCTCCAATGAGCAGTTCTTC
-,-,TRBJ2-2,TRBV6-4,CASSPERDGTGELFF,TGTGCCAGCAGTCCGGAGCGCGATGGTACCGGGGAGCTGTTTTTT
-,-,TRBJ1-5,TRBV15,CATSRLTAEQPQHF,TGTGCCACCAGCAGACTCACAGCCGAACAGCCCCAGCATTTT
-,-,TRBJ1-4,TRBV10-2,CASSEGLGRGGSSHGEKLFF,TGCGCCAGCAGTGAAGGCCTCGGCAGGGGAGGGTCTAGTCACGGTGAAAAACTGTTTTTT
-,-,TRBJ1-5,TRBV27,CASSFAGSNQPQHF,TGTGCCAGCAGTTTCGCGGGGAGTAATCAGCCCCAGCATTTT
-,-,TRBJ1-1,TRBV18,CASSPQGTRDTEAFF,TGTGCCAGCTCACCCCAGGGGACGAGGGACACTGAAGCTTTCTTT
-,few,TRBJ1-1,TRBV5-1,CASSLEGAPYTEAFF,TGCGCCAGCAGCTTGGAAGGGGCACCATACACTGAAGCTTTCTTT
TRBD1,-,TRBJ1-4,TRBV6-5,CASSYSGQGSEKLFF,TGTGCCAGCAGTTACTCTGGACAGGGGAGTGAAAAACTGTTTTTT
-,-,TRBJ1-5,TRBV2,CASTPEGEQPQHF,TGTGCCAGCACTCCCGAGGGCGAGCAGCCCCAGCATTTT
TRBD1,few,TRBJ1-5,TRBV4-1,CASSQGGQGYSNQPQHF,TGCGCCAGCAGCCAAGGCGGACAGGGTTATAGCAATCAGCCCCAGCATTTT
-,few,TRBJ2-1,TRBV6-4,CASSDSGVADGDEQFF,TGTGCCAGCAGTGACTCTGGGGTAGCGGATGGGGATGAGCAGTTCTTC
-,-,TRBJ1-5,TRBV5-4,CASSPSLSQGLSNQPQHF,TGTGCCAGCAGCCCTTCCTTGAGTCAGGGCCTTAGCAATCAGCCCCAGCATTTT
TRBD1,few,TRBJ1-1,TRBV29-1,CSGVGTGVRSTEAFF,TGCAGCGGGGTAGGGACAGGGGTAAGGAGCACTGAAGCTTTCTTT
TRBD1,-,TRBJ2-1,TRBV5-4,CASSPAGTGYNEQFF,TGTGCCAGCAGCCCTGCCGGGACAGGATACAATGAGCAGTTCTTC
-,-,TRBJ2-3,TRBV6-2/TRBV6-3,CASSYPQSGSTDTQYF,TGTGCCAGCAGTTACCCTCAGAGCGGGAGCACAGATACGCAGTATTTT
-,-,TRBJ1-1,TRBV19,CASSIAGANTEAFF,TGTGCCAGTAGTATAGCTGGGGCGAACACTGAAGCTTTCTTT
-,-,TRBJ2-2,TRBV28,CASSSTGLTGELFF,TGTGCCAGCAGTTCCACAGGGCTGACCGGGGAGCTGTTTTTT
TRBD2,-,TRBJ2-7,TRBV19,CASSNGDYLYEQYF,TGTGCCAGTAGTAACGGGGACTACCTCTACGAGCAGTACTTC
-,-,TRBJ1-1,TRBV30,CASIRSGNTEAFF,TGTGCCTCGATAAGGAGTGGCAACACTGAAGCTTTCTTT
TRBD1,-,TRBJ1-1,TRBV28,CASSLPSQGADEAFF,TGTGCCAGCAGTTTGCCCTCACAGGGGGCAGATGAAGCTTTCTTT
-,-,TRBJ1-2,TRBV5-1,CASSLRVDYGYTF,TGCGCCAGCAGCTTGCGGGTTGACTATGGCTACACCTTC
TRBD2,-,TRBJ2-5,TRBV2,CASSGAGGVKTQYF,TGTGCCAGCAGTGGTGCGGGAGGGGTGAAGACCCAGTACTTC
TRBD2,-,TRBJ2-3,TRBV5-4,CASSTGTTNTDTQYF,TGTGCCAGCAGTACCGGGACTACCAACACAGATACGCAGTATTTT
-,-,TRBJ1-1,TRBV19,CASGNTEAFF,TGTGCCTCGGGGAACACTGAAGCTTTCTTT
-,-,TRBJ1-1,TRBV5-4,CASSLASSGWTEAFF,TGTGCCAGCAGCTTGGCCTCGTCAGGGTGGACTGAAGCTTTCTTT
TRBD1,-,TRBJ2-2,TRBV5-1,CASSLRTGGTGELFF,TGCGCCAGCAGCCTTCGGACAGGCGGTACCGGGGAGCTGTTTTTT
-,-,TRBJ2-5,TRBV15,CATSRGSEGGETQYF,TGTGCCACCAGCAGAGGGAGCGAGGGGGGGGAGACCCAGTACTTC
TRBD1,-,TRBJ2-7,TRBV25-1,CASSGGTGSGEQYF,TGTGCCAGCAGTGGGGGGACAGGGTCAGGTGAGCAGTACTTC
TRBD1,once,TRBJ2-5,TRBV6-1,CASSQGADRGLGTQYF,TGTGCCAGCAGTCAAGGGGCTGACAGGGGGCTTGGGACCCAGTACTTC
-,-,TRBJ1-5,TRBV28,CASRSGVNQPQHF,TGTGCCAGCAGGTCCGGGGTCAATCAGCCCCAGCATTTT
TRBD2,-,TRBJ2-3,TRBV5-5,CASSLRPSGSRDTQYF,TGTGCCAGCAGCTTGCGGCCTAGCGGGAGTCGAGATACGCAGTATTTT
TRBD1,once,TRBJ1-4,TRBV3-1/TRBV3-2,CASSQEGTGNEKLFF,TGTGCCAGCAGCCAAGAGGGGACAGGGAATGAAAAACTGTTTTTT
-,-,TRBJ2-3,TRBV5-4,CASSGLLLLDTQYF,TGTGCCAGCAGCGGACTTTTACTACTAGATACGCAGTATTTT
-,-,TRBJ2-2,TRBV3-1/TRBV3-2,CASSPIHTGELFF,TGTGCCAGCAGCCCCATCCACACCGGGGAGCTGTTTTTT